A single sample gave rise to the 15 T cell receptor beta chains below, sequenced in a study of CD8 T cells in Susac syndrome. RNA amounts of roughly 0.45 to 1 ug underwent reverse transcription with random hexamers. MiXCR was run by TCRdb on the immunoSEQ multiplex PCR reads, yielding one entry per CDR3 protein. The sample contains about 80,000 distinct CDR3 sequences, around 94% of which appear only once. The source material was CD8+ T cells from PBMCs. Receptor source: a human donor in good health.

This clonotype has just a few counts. The CDR3 DNA reads as TGCAGTGCTAACCGACAGGGGCGAGTATCCTACGAGCAGTACTTC. This encodes CSANRQGRVSYEQYF. The rearrangement uses TRBV20-1 and TRBJ2-7, with 8 nucleotides matching TRBD1. The CDR3 is 15 amino acids. J lost 1 base, V lost 4 bases, and 9 bases had no gene match. The germline CDR1 and CDR2 sequences are DFQATT and SNEGSKA (reference sequence).

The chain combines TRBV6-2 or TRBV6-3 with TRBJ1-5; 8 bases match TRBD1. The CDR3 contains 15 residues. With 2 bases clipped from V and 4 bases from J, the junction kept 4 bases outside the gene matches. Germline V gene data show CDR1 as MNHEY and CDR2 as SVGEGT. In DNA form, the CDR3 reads TGTGCCAGCAGTTACAGAACAGGGGGAAATCAGCCCCAGCATTTT. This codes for CASSYRTGGNQPQHF.

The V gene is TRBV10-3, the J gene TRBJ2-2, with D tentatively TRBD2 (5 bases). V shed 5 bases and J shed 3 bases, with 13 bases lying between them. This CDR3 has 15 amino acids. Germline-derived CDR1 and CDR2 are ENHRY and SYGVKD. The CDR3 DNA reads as TGTGCCATCAGTACAGAGGGCCCAGACACCGGGGAGCTGTTTTTT. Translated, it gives CAISTEGPDTGELFF.

This CDR3 is CASSPPVAGDRGEQFF. The CDR3 DNA follows: TGTGCCAGCAGTCCTCCGGTTGCGGGAGATCGGGGTGAGCAGTTCTTC. The chain couples TRBV12-3 or TRBV12-4 to TRBJ2-1, with 7 bases identical to TRBD2. The junction had 16 bases not matched to a gene; V was cut back by 5 bases and J by 9 bases. The CDR3 sequence is 16 residues long.

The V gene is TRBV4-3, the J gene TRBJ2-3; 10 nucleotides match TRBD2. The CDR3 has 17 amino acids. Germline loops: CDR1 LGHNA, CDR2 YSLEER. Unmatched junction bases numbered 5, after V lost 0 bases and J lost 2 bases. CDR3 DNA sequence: TGCGCCAGCAGCCAAGATAAAGCGGGGGGGCCCACAGATACGCAGTATTTT. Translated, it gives CASSQDKAGGPTDTQYF.

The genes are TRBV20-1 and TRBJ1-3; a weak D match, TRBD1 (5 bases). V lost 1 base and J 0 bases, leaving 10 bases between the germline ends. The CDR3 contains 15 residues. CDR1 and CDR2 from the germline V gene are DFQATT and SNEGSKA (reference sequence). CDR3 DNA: TGCAGTGCTAGAGTCTCAGGGTTCTCTGGAAACACCATATATTTT. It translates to CSARVSGFSGNTIYF.

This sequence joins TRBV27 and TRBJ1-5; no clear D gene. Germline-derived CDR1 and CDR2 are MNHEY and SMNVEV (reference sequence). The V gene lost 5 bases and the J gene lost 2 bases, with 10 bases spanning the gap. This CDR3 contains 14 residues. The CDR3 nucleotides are TGTGCCAGCAGTACTCAGATGGGCAATCAGCCCCAGCATTTT. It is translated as CASSTQMGNQPQHF.

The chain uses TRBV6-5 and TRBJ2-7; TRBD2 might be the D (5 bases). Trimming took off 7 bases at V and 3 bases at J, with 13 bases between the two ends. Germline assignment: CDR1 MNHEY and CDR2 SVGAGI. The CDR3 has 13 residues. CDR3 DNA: TGTGCCAGCACCAAAAGGACTGGCTACGAGCAGTACTTC. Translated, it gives CASTKRTGYEQYF.

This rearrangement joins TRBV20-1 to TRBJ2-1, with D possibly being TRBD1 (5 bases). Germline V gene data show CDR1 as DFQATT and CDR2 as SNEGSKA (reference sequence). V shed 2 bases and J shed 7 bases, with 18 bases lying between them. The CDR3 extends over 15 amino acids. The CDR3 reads CSARSWPGKRNEQFF. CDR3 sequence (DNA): TGCAGTGCTAGATCTTGGCCAGGGAAAAGGAATGAGCAGTTCTTC.

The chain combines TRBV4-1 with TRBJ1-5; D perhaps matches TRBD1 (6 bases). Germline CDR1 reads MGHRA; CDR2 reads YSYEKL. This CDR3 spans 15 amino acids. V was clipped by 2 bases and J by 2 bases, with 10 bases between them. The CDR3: CASSQLDRRNQPQHF. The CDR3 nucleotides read TGCGCCAGCAGCCAACTCGACAGGCGCAATCAGCCCCAGCATTTT.

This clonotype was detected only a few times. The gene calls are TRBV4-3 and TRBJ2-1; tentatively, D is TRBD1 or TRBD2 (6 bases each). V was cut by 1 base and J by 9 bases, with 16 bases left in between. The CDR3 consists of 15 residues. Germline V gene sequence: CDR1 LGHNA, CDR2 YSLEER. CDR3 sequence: CASSQGSRGVGEQFF. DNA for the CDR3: TGCGCCAGCAGCCAAGGTTCTAGGGGGGTGGGTGAGCAGTTCTTC.

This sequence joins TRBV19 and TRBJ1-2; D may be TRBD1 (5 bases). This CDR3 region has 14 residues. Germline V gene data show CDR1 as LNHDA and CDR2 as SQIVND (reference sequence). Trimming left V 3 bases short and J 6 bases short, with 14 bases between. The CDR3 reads CASSMGRRMDGYTF. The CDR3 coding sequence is TGTGCCAGTAGTATGGGGCGTAGAATGGATGGCTACACCTTC.

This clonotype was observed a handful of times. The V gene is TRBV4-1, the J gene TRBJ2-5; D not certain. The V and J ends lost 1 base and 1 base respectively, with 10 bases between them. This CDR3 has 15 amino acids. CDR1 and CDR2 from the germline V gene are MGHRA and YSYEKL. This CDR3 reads CASSQGVTVQETQYF. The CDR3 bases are TGCGCCAGCAGCCAAGGCGTGACTGTCCAAGAGACCCAGTACTTC.

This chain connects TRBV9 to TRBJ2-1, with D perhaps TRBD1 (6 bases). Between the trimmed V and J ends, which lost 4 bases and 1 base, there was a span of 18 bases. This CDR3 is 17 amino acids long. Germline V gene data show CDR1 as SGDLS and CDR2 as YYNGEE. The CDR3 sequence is CASSPSIGGLSYNEQFF. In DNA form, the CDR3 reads TGTGCCAGCAGCCCCTCGATTGGGGGCCTTTCCTACAATGAGCAGTTCTTC.

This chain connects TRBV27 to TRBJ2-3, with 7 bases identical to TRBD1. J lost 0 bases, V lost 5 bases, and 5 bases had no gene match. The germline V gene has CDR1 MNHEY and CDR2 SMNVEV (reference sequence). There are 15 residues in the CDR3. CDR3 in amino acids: CASSSGTASTDTQYF. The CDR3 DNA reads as TGTGCCAGCAGTAGTGGGACAGCGAGCACAGATACGCAGTATTTT.